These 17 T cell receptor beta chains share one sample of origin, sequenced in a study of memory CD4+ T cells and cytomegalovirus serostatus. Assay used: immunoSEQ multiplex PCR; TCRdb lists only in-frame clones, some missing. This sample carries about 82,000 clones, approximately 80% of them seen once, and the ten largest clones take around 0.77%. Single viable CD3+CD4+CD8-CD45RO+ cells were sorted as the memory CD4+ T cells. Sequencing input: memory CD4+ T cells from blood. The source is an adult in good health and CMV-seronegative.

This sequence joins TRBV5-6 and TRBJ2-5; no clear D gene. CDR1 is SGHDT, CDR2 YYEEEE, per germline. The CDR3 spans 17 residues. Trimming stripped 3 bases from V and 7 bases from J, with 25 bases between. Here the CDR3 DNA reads TGTGCCAGCAGCTCGGGTTTGAGGCCTTACCCCTTTGGGACCCAGTACTTC. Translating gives CASSSGLRPYPFGTQYF.

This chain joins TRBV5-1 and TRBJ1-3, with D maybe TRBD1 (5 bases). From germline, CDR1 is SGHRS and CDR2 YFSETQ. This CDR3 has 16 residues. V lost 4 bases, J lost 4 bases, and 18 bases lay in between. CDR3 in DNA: TGCGCCAGCAGCCACCTAGAGGGGCTCCGAGGAAACACCATATATTTT. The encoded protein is CASSHLEGLRGNTIYF.

The CDR3 spells CASRVRGTGQPQHF. CDR3 DNA: TGTGCCAGCAGAGTCAGGGGGACGGGTCAGCCCCAGCATTTT. The chain links TRBV27 to TRBJ1-5; 7 bases map to TRBD1. Germline V lookup: CDR1 MNHEY, CDR2 SMNVEV (reference sequence). V lost 6 bases to trimming and J lost 6 bases; unmatched junction nucleotides: 8. CDR3 length equals 14 residues.

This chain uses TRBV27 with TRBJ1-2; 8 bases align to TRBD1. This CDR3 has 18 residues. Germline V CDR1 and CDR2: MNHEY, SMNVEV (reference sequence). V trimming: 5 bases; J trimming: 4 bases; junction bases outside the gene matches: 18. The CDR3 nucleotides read TGTGCCAGCAGTCCAACGGGACAGGCTTCCCCCTTGGGCTATGGCTACACCTTC. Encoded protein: CASSPTGQASPLGYGYTF.

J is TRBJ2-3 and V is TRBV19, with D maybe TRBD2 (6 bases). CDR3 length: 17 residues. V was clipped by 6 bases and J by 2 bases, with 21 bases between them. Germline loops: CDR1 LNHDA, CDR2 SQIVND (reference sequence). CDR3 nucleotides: TGTGCCAGTAGACGGGGGAAGGGCCAGGGTTCCACAGATACGCAGTATTTT. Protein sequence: CASRRGKGQGSTDTQYF.

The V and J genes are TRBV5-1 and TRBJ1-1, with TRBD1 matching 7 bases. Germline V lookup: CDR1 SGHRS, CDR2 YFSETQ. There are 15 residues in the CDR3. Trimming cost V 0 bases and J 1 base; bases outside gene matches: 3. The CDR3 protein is CASSLVAGGNTEAFF. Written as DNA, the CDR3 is TGCGCCAGCAGCTTGGTAGCAGGGGGGAACACTGAAGCTTTCTTT.

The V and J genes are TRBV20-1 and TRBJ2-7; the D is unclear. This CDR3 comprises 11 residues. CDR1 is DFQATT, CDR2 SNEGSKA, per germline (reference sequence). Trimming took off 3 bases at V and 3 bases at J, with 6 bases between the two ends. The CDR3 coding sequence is TGCAGTGCTAGCGCGCTCTACGAGCAGTACTTC. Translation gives CSASALYEQYF.

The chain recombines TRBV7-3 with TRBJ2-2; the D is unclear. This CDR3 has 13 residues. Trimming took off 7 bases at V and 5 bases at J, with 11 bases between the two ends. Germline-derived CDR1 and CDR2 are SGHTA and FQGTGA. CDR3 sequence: CASTQPNTGELFF. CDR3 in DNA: TGTGCCAGCACCCAACCAAATACCGGGGAGCTGTTTTTT.

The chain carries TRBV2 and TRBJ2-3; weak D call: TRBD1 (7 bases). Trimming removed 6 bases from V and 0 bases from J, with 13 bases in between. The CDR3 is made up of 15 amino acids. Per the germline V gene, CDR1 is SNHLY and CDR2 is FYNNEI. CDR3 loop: CASRAGQSSTDTQYF. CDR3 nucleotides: TGTGCCAGCAGGGCGGGACAGTCTAGCACAGATACGCAGTATTTT.

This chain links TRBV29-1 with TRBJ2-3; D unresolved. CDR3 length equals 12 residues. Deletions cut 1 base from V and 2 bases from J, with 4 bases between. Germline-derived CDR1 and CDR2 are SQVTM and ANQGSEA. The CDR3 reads CSVEGSTDTQYF. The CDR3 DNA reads TGCAGCGTTGAAGGGTCCACAGATACGCAGTATTTT.

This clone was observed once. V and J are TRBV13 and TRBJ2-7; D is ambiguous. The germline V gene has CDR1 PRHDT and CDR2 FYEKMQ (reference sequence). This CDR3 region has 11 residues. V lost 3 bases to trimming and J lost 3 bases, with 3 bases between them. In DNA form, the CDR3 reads TGTGCCAGCAGCTTTAACTACGAGCAGTACTTC. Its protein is CASSFNYEQYF.

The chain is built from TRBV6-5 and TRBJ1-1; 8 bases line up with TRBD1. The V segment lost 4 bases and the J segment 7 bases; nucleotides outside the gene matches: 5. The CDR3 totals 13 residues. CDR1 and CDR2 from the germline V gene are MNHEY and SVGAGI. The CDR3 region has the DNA TGTGCCAGCAGTTTTCAGGGGGCAGTTGAAGCTTTCTTT. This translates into CASSFQGAVEAFF.

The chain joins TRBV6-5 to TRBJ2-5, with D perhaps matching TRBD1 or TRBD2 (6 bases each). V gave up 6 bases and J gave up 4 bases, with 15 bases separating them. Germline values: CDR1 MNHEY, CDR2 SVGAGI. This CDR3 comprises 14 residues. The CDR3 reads CASSGTGAPETQYF. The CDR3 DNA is TGTGCCAGCAGCGGGACGGGGGCACCAGAGACCCAGTACTTC.

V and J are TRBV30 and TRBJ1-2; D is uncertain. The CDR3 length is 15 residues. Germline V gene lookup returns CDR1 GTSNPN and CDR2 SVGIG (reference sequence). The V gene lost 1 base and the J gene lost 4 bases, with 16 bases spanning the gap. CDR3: CAWSGRIYGGYGYTF. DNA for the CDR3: TGTGCCTGGAGTGGACGAATATATGGAGGCTATGGCTACACCTTC.

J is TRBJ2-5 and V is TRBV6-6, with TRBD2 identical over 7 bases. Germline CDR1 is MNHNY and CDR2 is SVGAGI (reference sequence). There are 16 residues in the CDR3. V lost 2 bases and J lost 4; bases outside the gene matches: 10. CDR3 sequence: CASSYGPAGLRETQYF. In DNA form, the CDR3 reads TGTGCCAGCAGTTACGGGCCCGCGGGACTAAGAGAGACCCAGTACTTC.

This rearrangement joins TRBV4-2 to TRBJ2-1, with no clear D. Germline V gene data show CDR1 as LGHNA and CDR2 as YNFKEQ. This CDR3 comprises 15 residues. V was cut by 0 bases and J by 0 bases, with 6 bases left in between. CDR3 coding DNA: TGTGCCAGCAGCCAAGACAGGAGCTCCTACAATGAGCAGTTCTTC. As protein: CASSQDRSSYNEQFF.

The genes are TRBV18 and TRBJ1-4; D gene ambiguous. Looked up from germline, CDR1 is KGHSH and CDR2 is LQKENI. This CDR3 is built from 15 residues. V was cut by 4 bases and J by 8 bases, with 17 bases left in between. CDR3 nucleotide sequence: TGTGCCAGCTCACAGGGAGAGGGATCTAGCGAAAAACTGTTTTTT. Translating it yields CASSQGEGSSEKLFF.